This T cell receptor (beta chain) stems from a study of blood T cell repertoires in COVID-19. Overall study: Spain, Italy and the United States supplied samples that represented acute and convalescent COVID-19.

TCRdb keeps only in-frame clones here, not all; method: immunoSEQ multiplex PCR. This table holds some 160,000 clones, roughly 84% found once. From germline, CDR1 is SGHAT and CDR2 FQNNGV. This CDR3 has 16 residues. V dropped 0 bases and J dropped 0 bases, with 9 bases sitting between them. The sequencing input was peripheral blood. This chain uses TRBV11-2 with TRBJ2-4; D is ambiguous. The sequence came from a human donor in a cohort sampled during active COVID-19. CDR3 amino acids: CASSLERLLAKNIQYF. DNA of the CDR3: TGTGCCAGCAGCTTAGAGAGGCTTCTAGCCAAAAACATTCAGTACTTC.